The source of this TCR beta chain is a study of PD-1 blockade in classical Hodgkin lymphoma. Method: immunoSEQ multiplex PCR; TCRdb's copy keeps in-frame clones and lacks some. The sample contains around 7,100 clones, roughly 80% of which appear only once. The CDR3 loop spans 14 amino acids. Trimming cost V 6 bases and J 6 bases; bases outside gene matches: 11. CDR1 and CDR2 (germline): LNHDA, SQIVND (reference sequence). All the patients suffered relapse after autologous stem cell transplantation, and brentuximab vedotin exposure differed. The origin of this receptor is a human donor with classical Hodgkin lymphoma. The chain couples TRBV19 to TRBJ2-7, with TRBD1 identical over 7 bases. Sample: peripheral blood mononuclear cells (PBMCs), taken at baseline. The CDR3 DNA follows: TGTGCCAGTAGCTTACCTGGACAGGCGGGCGAGCAGTACTTC. It is translated as CASSLPGQAGEQYF.